The 18 T cell receptor beta chains given below trace back to one sample, sequenced in a study of T-cell reconstitution after alpha-beta-depleted transplantation in children. It was with unique molecular identifiers that the TCRbeta library was prepared. Via MiXCR, TCRdb re-called the PCR reads, giving one row per CDR3 protein. Counted here are hundreds of thousands of distinct CDR3 sequences, 30% to 35% occurring once; the ten biggest clones make up around 2.4%. The specimen was PBMCs from the stem cell graft donor, collected from the stem cell graft. The receptors originated from a human donor who donated a stem cell graft to a child with aplastic anemia.

This clonotype was detected a few times. The chain combines TRBV30 with TRBJ1-2, with D maybe TRBD1 (6 bases). V shed 4 bases and J shed 8 bases, with 20 bases lying between them. The CDR3 consists of 14 residues. Germline lookup yields CDR1 GTSNPN and CDR2 SVGIG (reference sequence). CDR3 residues: CAWNPHLGGGGYTF. CDR3 sequence (DNA): TGTGCCTGGAACCCCCACCTAGGGGGGGGAGGCTACACCTTC.

The chain is built from TRBV12-3 or TRBV12-4 and TRBJ1-4; no firm D call. The CDR3 is made up of 12 amino acids. The V gene lost 2 bases and the J gene lost 7 bases, with 5 bases spanning the gap. CDR3 protein: CASSLNSEKLFF. In DNA, the CDR3 is TGTGCCAGCAGTTTAAATAGTGAAAAACTGTTTTTT.

The table lists this clonotype with a few counts. The CDR3 DNA reads TGTGCCAGCTCACCCCTTGCGGGCTACGAGCAGTACGTC. As protein: CASSPLAGYEQYV. This chain connects TRBV18 to TRBJ2-7; TRBD2 might be the D (5 bases). CDR1 and CDR2 (germline): KGHSH, LQKENI. The CDR3 length is 13 residues. V gave up 3 bases and J gave up 3 bases, with 9 bases separating them.

The table lists this clonotype with a few counts. V gene TRBV12-3 or TRBV12-4 combines with J gene TRBJ2-7, with 7 bases matching TRBD2. This CDR3 has 11 amino acids. With V trimmed by 5 bases and J by 9 bases, 4 bases remained unmatched. This CDR3 is CASSLWEGQYF. In DNA, the CDR3 is TGTGCCAGCAGTCTCTGGGAGGGGCAGTACTTC.

The CDR3 sequence: CASSERGRSYLGYGYTF. In DNA, the CDR3 is TGTGCCAGCAGTGAAAGGGGGCGGAGCTATCTCGGCTATGGCTACACCTTC. This chain links TRBV25-1 with TRBJ1-2; 7 bases are shared with TRBD1. Per germline, CDR1 MGHDK and CDR2 SYGVNS. The CDR3 loop spans 17 amino acids. V trimming: 2 bases; J trimming: 4 bases; junction bases outside the gene matches: 13.

This clonotype has only a few counts. The chain is built from TRBV30 and TRBJ1-5, with TRBD1 matching over 9 bases. This CDR3 contains 17 residues. The V gene end was trimmed by 3 bases and the J gene end by 2 bases; junction bases not matched to a gene: 11. CDR1 is GTSNPN and CDR2 is SVGIG in the germline V gene (reference sequence). DNA for the CDR3: TGTGCCTGGAGGGGGTCGATCGGGACAGGGCGCAATCAGCCCCAGCATTTT. Translating gives CAWRGSIGTGRNQPQHF.

This clonotype was observed a handful of times. V and J are TRBV29-1 and TRBJ2-5, with 12 bases aligning to TRBD2. Germline assignment: CDR1 SQVTM and CDR2 ANQGSEA. V was pared by 7 bases and J by 4 bases, with 7 bases of the junction left unmatched. CDR3 size: 14 residues. DNA for the CDR3: TGCAGCGGTGCTAGCGGGAGGGCCGTAGAGACCCAGTACTTC. Translated: CSGASGRAVETQYF.

This clonotype was detected only once. The chain is built from TRBV5-1 and TRBJ1-1; a weak D match, TRBD1 (6 bases). The CDR3 totals 16 residues. Germline assignment: CDR1 SGHRS and CDR2 YFSETQ. Trimming stripped 4 bases from V and 0 bases from J, with 16 bases between. The CDR3 is CASSAEKGVLNTEAFF. CDR3 coding DNA: TGCGCCAGCAGCGCGGAGAAGGGGGTATTGAACACTGAAGCTTTCTTT. Using reference TRBV5-1 and TRBJ1-1 for the parts outside the CDR3, the full variable domain is KAGVTQTPRYLIKTRGQQVTLSCSPISGHRSVSWYQQTPGQGLQFLFEYFSETQRNKGNFPGRFSGRQFSNSRSEMNVSTLELGDSALYLCASSAEKGVLNTEAFFGQGTRLTVV.

The chain combines TRBV20-1 with TRBJ2-1; 8 bases are shared with TRBD2. CDR1 and CDR2 from the germline V gene are DFQATT and SNEGSKA (reference sequence). The CDR3 sequence is 14 residues long. V was clipped by 6 bases and J by 6 bases; unmatched bases: 10. The CDR3 protein is CSAQLAAPLNEQFF. CDR3 DNA: TGCAGTGCCCAACTAGCGGCCCCCCTCAATGAGCAGTTCTTC.

The rearrangement links TRBV7-2 to TRBJ2-3; 8 bases are shared with TRBD1. J was trimmed by 3 bases and V by 5 bases; bases with no gene match: 13. In germline, CDR1 is SGHTA, CDR2 FQGNSA. This CDR3 has 17 amino acids. Written as DNA, the CDR3 is TGTGCCAGCAGCCTCCTAGCTCGTACAGGGGGGACAGATACGCAGTATTTT. Translated, it gives CASSLLARTGGTDTQYF.

The rearrangement uses TRBV28 and TRBJ1-2, with D maybe TRBD1 (5 bases). Germline CDR1 is MDHEN and CDR2 is SYDVKM. The V gene lost 10 bases and the J gene lost 0 bases, with 12 bases spanning the gap. This CDR3 contains 13 residues. The CDR3 coding sequence is TGTGCCACCCGGGACGCAGCTAACTATGGCTACACCTTC. Its protein is CATRDAANYGYTF.

J is TRBJ2-6 and V is TRBV28; a possible D gene is TRBD1 (7 bases). The CDR3 is 18 residues long. Between the trimmed V and J ends, which lost 7 bases and 0 bases, there was a span of 19 bases. Germline assignment: CDR1 MDHEN and CDR2 SYDVKM. CDR3 amino acids: CASIQGTVLLSGANVLTF. CDR3 in DNA: TGTGCCAGCATACAGGGGACTGTCCTCCTCTCTGGGGCCAACGTCCTGACTTTC.

The V and J genes are TRBV6-5 and TRBJ2-1, with a possible D match to TRBD1 (5 bases). This CDR3 region has 15 residues. Germline V gene sequence: CDR1 MNHEY, CDR2 SVGAGI. Trimming removed 0 bases from V and 5 bases from J, with 11 bases in between. The CDR3 nucleotides read TGTGCCAGCAGTTACTCCAGGGCTCGGGACAATGAGCAGTTCTTC. This sequence encodes CASSYSRARDNEQFF.

The sample holds a few counts of this clonotype. The chain is built from TRBV5-1 and TRBJ2-1; the match to TRBD1 covers 9 bases. Trimming at V came to 4 bases and at J to 4 bases, leaving 6 bases not matched to a gene. The CDR3 totals 15 residues. Per germline, CDR1 SGHRS and CDR2 YFSETQ. The CDR3 loop is CASSAGTGWYNEQFF. The CDR3 DNA reads as TGCGCCAGCAGCGCCGGGACAGGGTGGTACAATGAGCAGTTCTTC.

The chain has TRBV20-1 and TRBJ2-4; D gene unclear. This CDR3 is built from 14 residues. V lost 0 bases and J 6 bases, leaving 12 bases between the germline ends. CDR1 is DFQATT and CDR2 is SNEGSKA in the germline V gene (reference sequence). CDR3: CSARDGQARNIQYF. For the CDR3, the DNA is TGCAGTGCTAGAGATGGGCAGGCGAGAAACATTCAGTACTTC.

The V call is TRBV4-3, the J call TRBJ1-5; D uncertain. Between the trimmed V and J ends, which lost 0 bases and 2 bases, there was a span of 8 bases. Germline CDR1 reads LGHNA; CDR2 reads YSLEER. The CDR3 consists of 15 residues. DNA of the CDR3: TGCGCCAGCAGCCAAGAAACAACTGGCAATCAGCCCCAGCATTTT. Encoded protein: CASSQETTGNQPQHF.

This clonotype was counted only a few times. The gene calls are TRBV18 and TRBJ2-3; TRBD1 aligns across 9 bases. The CDR3 has 16 residues. V dropped 3 bases and J dropped 4; count of bases not matched to a gene: 8. Germline CDR1 is KGHSH and CDR2 is LQKENI. CDR3 loop: CASSPRTGASSDTQYF. The CDR3 coding sequence is TGTGCCAGCTCACCCCGGACAGGGGCTTCCTCAGATACGCAGTATTTT.

This clonotype was observed once. The rearrangement joins TRBV6-1 to TRBJ2-1; tentative D call: TRBD1 (5 bases). The CDR3 is 17 residues long. The V end was cut by 6 bases, the J end by 5 bases, with 23 bases between. The germline V gene encodes CDR1 MNHNS and CDR2 SASEGT. CDR3 in amino acids: CASSQKTSTASHNEQFF. The CDR3 DNA follows: TGTGCCAGCAGCCAAAAGACCTCGACAGCGTCCCACAATGAGCAGTTCTTC.